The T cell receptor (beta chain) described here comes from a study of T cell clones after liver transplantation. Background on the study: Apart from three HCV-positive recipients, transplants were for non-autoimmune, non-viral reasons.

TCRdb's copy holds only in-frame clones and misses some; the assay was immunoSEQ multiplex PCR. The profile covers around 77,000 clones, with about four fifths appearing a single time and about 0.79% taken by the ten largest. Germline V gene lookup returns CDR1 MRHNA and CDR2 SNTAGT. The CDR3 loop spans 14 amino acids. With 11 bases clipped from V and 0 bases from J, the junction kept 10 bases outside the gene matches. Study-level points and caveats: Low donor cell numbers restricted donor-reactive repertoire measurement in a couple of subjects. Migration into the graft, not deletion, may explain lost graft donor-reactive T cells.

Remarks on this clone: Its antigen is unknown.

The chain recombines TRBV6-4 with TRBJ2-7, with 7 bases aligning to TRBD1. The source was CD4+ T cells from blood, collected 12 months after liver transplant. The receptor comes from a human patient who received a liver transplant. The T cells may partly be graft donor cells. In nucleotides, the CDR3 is TGTGCCCCAACAAGGACAGGTGACTCCTACGAGCAGTACTTC. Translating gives CAPTRTGDSYEQYF.